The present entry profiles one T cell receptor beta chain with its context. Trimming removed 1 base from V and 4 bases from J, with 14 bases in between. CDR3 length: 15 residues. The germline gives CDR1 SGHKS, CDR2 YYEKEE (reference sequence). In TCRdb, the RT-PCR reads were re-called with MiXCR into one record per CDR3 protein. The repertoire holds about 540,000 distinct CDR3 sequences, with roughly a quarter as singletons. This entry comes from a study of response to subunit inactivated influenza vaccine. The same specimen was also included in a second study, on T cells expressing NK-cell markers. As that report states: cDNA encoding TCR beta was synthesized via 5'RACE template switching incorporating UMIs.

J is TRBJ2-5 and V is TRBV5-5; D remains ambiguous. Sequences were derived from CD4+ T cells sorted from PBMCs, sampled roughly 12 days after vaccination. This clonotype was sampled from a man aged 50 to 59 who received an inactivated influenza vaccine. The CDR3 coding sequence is TGTGCCAGCAGCTTGCGGTTGGAGTCGGGAGAGACCCAGTACTTC. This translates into CASSLRLESGETQYF.